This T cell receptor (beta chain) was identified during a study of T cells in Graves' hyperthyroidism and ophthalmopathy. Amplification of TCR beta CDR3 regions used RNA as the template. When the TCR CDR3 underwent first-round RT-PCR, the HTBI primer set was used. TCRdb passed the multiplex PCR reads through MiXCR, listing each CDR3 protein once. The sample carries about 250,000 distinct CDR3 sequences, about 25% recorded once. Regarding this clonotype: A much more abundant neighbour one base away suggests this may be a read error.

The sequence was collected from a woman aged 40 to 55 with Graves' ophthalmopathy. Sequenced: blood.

The CDR3 DNA sequence: TGTGCCAGCAGTTTAGTAGACAGGGAGCGGTACTTC. Its protein product is CASSLVDRERYF. The gene calls are TRBV12-3 or TRBV12-4 and TRBJ2-7, with TRBD1 matching 7 bases. The CDR3 loop spans 12 amino acids.